The 27 T cell receptor beta chains presented below share a single source sample, sequenced in a study of T cells in Graves' hyperthyroidism and ophthalmopathy. TCR beta CDR3 regions were amplified from RNA transcripts. Using the HTBI primer set, a first-round RT-PCR was run on the TCR CDR3. MiXCR, applied by TCRdb to the multiplex PCR reads, yields one record per CDR3 protein. In the table there are hundreds of thousands of distinct CDR3 sequences, around a fifth of which are singletons. Sequencing was performed on blood. The source of these receptors is a man aged 50 to 60 with Graves' ophthalmopathy.

Comments on this clonotype: Germline and junction disagree at one end, which may indicate a read error. The rearrangement joins TRBV9 to TRBJ1-4; the match to TRBD1 covers 7 bases. CDR3 size: 22 residues. Germline loops: CDR1 SGDLS, CDR2 YYNGEE. The CDR3 is CASSLAGTVEPVRRTTSEKLFF. The CDR3 nucleotides are TGTGCCAGCAGCTTAGCCGGGACAGTTGAGCCGGTTAGAAGGACAACTAGTGAAAAACTGTTTTTT.

This clonotype was seen at least ten times. This chain links TRBV5-1 with TRBJ2-3, with TRBD1 as a possible D gene (6 bases). Germline values: CDR1 SGHRS, CDR2 YFSETQ. The V gene lost 4 bases and the J gene lost 2 bases, with 11 bases spanning the gap. The CDR3 contains 14 residues. The CDR3 spells CASSPRDNTDTQYF. CDR3 bases: TGCGCCAGCAGCCCACGGGACAACACAGATACGCAGTATTTT.

This clonotype occurred many times. This rearrangement joins TRBV28 to TRBJ1-1; D is ambiguous. Germline loops: CDR1 MDHEN, CDR2 SYDVKM. This CDR3 contains 13 residues. V was shortened by 8 bases and J by 5 bases, with 15 bases between the two germline ends. The CDR3 reads CASFYRVGTEAFF. Here the CDR3 DNA reads TGTGCCAGCTTCTACCGGGTTGGAACTGAAGCTTTCTTT.

This clonotype occurred many times. This rearrangement joins TRBV11-3 to TRBJ2-1; 8 bases are a match to TRBD2. This CDR3 contains 13 residues. CDR1 and CDR2 (germline): SGHNT, YENEEA. The ends lost 11 bases at V and 4 bases at J; junction bases unmatched: 7. Written as DNA, the CDR3 is TGTGCCGTTCAGCGGGAGCAGTACAATGAGCAGTTCTTC. This translates into CAVQREQYNEQFF.

The chain combines TRBV19 with TRBJ2-5, with TRBD1 matching over 9 bases. The CDR3 is 13 residues long. The germline V gene encodes CDR1 LNHDA and CDR2 SQIVND (reference sequence). Trimming took 7 bases from V and 5 from J; bases not matched to a gene: 5. CDR3 region: CASKGQGYETQYF. The CDR3 coding sequence is TGTGCCAGTAAAGGACAGGGGTACGAGACCCAGTACTTC. Supplemented by reference TRBV19 and TRBJ2-5, the full variable domain reads DGGITQSPKYLFRKEGQNVTLSCEQNLNHDAMYWYRQDPGQGLRLIYYSQIVNDFQKGDIAEGYSVSREKKESFPLTVTSAQKNPTAFYLCASKGQGYETQYFGPGTRLLVL.

The V call is TRBV30, the J call TRBJ1-5; a weak D match, TRBD1 (5 bases). CDR1 is GTSNPN, CDR2 SVGIG, per germline (reference sequence). This CDR3 region has 13 residues. V lost 5 bases, J lost 2 bases, and 10 bases lay in between. The CDR3 protein is CAWGGGGNQPQHF. The DNA for the CDR3 is TGTGCCTGGGGTGGGGGGGGCAATCAGCCCCAGCATTTT.

The chain employs TRBV6-1 and TRBJ2-1; TRBD2 agrees at 12 bases. This CDR3 is built from 23 residues. From germline, CDR1 is MNHNS and CDR2 SASEGT. Germline trimming cut 1 base from V and 0 bases from J; bases unmatched to any gene: 19. The CDR3 region is CASSEEYRGRLAGGRSSYNEQFF. In nucleotides, the CDR3 is TGTGCCAGCAGTGAAGAGTATAGGGGGCGGCTAGCGGGAGGGCGGAGCTCCTACAATGAGCAGTTCTTC.

This chain joins TRBV7-2 and TRBJ2-7; TRBD1 matches 11 bases. Trimming at V came to 4 bases and at J to 3 bases, leaving 5 bases not matched to a gene. The CDR3 covers 15 residues. Germline assignment: CDR1 SGHTA and CDR2 FQGNSA. DNA for the CDR3: TGTGCCAGCAGCTCCGCCGGGACAGGGGGCTACGAGCAGTACTTC. The encoded protein is CASSSAGTGGYEQYF.

The rearrangement uses TRBV19 and TRBJ2-7; 11 positions agree with TRBD1. From germline, CDR1 is LNHDA and CDR2 SQIVND (reference sequence). J lost 9 bases, V lost 4 bases, and 14 bases had no gene match. The CDR3 contains 16 residues. CDR3: CASSNRGTGGKNWQYF. The DNA for the CDR3 is TGTGCCAGTAGTAACCGTGGGACAGGGGGAAAAAACTGGCAGTACTTC.

This clonotype was recorded at least ten times. V is TRBV27 and J is TRBJ2-1, with TRBD2 matching 9 bases. Trimming removed 1 base from V and 6 bases from J; junction bases left unmatched: 4. Germline values: CDR1 MNHEY, CDR2 SMNVEV (reference sequence). The CDR3 has 15 amino acids. Here the CDR3 reads CASSLLPSGTNEQFF. CDR3 nucleotides: TGTGCCAGCAGTTTATTACCTAGCGGGACCAATGAGCAGTTCTTC.

The rearrangement uses TRBV5-5 and TRBJ2-6; D is unresolved. With 4 bases removed from V and 4 bases from J, the gap between germline ends came to 12 bases. Germline CDR1 SGHKS, CDR2 YYEKEE (reference sequence). This CDR3 contains 15 residues. Here the CDR3 DNA reads TGTGCCAGCAGCCCCGGCCCTCACGGGGCCAACGTCCTGACTTTC. It specifies CASSPGPHGANVLTF.

The V call is TRBV20-1, the J call TRBJ2-2; 8 bases are shared with TRBD1. The germline V gene encodes CDR1 DFQATT and CDR2 SNEGSKA (reference sequence). This CDR3 has 17 residues. V gave up 1 base and J gave up 1 base; unmatched junction bases: 8. CDR3 sequence: CSARARQGLVNTGELFF. CDR3 nucleotide sequence: TGCAGTGCTAGAGCTCGACAGGGGTTGGTGAACACCGGGGAGCTGTTTTTT.

V is TRBV4-1 and J is TRBJ2-3; 8 bases fit TRBD2. With 0 bases clipped from V and 4 bases from J, the junction kept 6 bases outside the gene matches. The CDR3 runs to 16 residues. Germline-derived CDR1 and CDR2 are MGHRA and YSYEKL. The CDR3 sequence is CASSQEGSGAADTQYF. The CDR3 DNA reads TGCGCCAGCAGCCAAGAGGGTAGCGGGGCAGCAGATACGCAGTATTTT.

This clonotype has only a few counts. The chain has TRBV30 and TRBJ2-6, with 7 nucleotides matching TRBD1. The trim removed 4 bases at V and 0 bases at J, leaving 9 bases unmatched. The CDR3 totals 17 residues. Germline V gene data show CDR1 as GTSNPN and CDR2 as SVGIG (reference sequence). This chain's CDR3 is CAWTGGRLSSGANVLTF. The CDR3 DNA follows: TGTGCCTGGACAGGGGGACGCCTAAGCTCTGGGGCCAACGTCCTGACTTTC.

The chain has TRBV6-2 or TRBV6-3 and TRBJ2-7, with a weak D call TRBD2 (5 bases). Germline V gene sequence: CDR1 MNHEY, CDR2 SVGEGT. Trimming took off 4 bases at V and 7 bases at J, with 14 bases between the two ends. The CDR3 is 13 residues long. CDR3 loop: CASSLDPRREQYF. In DNA form, the CDR3 reads TGTGCCAGCAGTTTAGACCCCCGGAGGGAGCAGTACTTC.

The V gene is TRBV24-1, the J gene TRBJ2-6; 9 bases line up with TRBD1. Looked up from germline, CDR1 is KGHDR and CDR2 is SFDVKD. Trimming at V came to 5 bases and at J to 1 base, leaving 5 bases not matched to a gene. The CDR3 is 17 amino acids. The CDR3 loop is CATSGGGTGSGANVLTF. In DNA form, the CDR3 reads TGTGCCACCAGTGGAGGTGGGACAGGGTCTGGGGCCAACGTCCTGACTTTC.

In this sample, this clonotype turned up many times. The chain combines TRBV7-9 with TRBJ1-1; a weak D match, TRBD1 (5 bases). V gave up 5 bases and J gave up 3 bases, with 13 bases separating them. The CDR3 covers 14 residues. CDR1 is SEHNR and CDR2 is FQNEAQ in the germline V gene (reference sequence). CDR3 sequence (DNA): TGTGCCAGCAGCCAATACAGGAAGGACACTGAAGCTTTCTTT. Protein: CASSQYRKDTEAFF.

This clonotype was recorded many times. DNA for the CDR3: TGTGCCAGCAGTTACTCCCAGGGTACCTACGAGCAGTACTTC. Translating it yields CASSYSQGTYEQYF. The chain joins TRBV6-6 to TRBJ2-7, with a weak D call TRBD1 (5 bases). The germline V gene has CDR1 MNHNY and CDR2 SVGAGI (reference sequence). V lost 0 bases and J lost 2, with 8 bases in between. The CDR3 sequence is 14 residues long.

This clonotype was observed a handful of times. The rearrangement uses TRBV5-6 and TRBJ1-3; D not certain. The germline V and J ends were trimmed by 0 bases and 2 bases, with 12 bases remaining between them. CDR1 is SGHDT and CDR2 is YYEEEE in the germline V gene. The CDR3 spans 16 residues. CDR3 region: CASSLAVGKTGNTIYF. DNA for the CDR3: TGTGCCAGCAGCTTGGCCGTAGGGAAGACTGGAAACACCATATATTTT.

This clonotype was seen many times. The V call is TRBV30, the J call TRBJ2-7, with D perhaps matching TRBD2 (6 bases). The germline CDR1 and CDR2 sequences are GTSNPN and SVGIG (reference sequence). This CDR3 region has 12 residues. V was shortened by 2 bases and J by 2 bases, with 7 bases between the two germline ends. CDR3 sequence (DNA): TGTGCCTGGAGTCCGGGGGCCTACGAGCAGTACTTC. Amino acids: CAWSPGAYEQYF.

V gene TRBV11-1 combines with J gene TRBJ2-3; TRBD2 aligns across 11 bases. CDR3 size: 17 residues. V lost 5 bases and J lost 2; bases outside the gene matches: 9. Germline V gene sequence: CDR1 SGHAT, CDR2 FQDESV (reference sequence). The CDR3 DNA sequence: TGTGCCAGCAGCAAGCCGGGACTAGCGGAACCCACAGATACGCAGTATTTT. Translation: CASSKPGLAEPTDTQYF.

This clonotype has at least ten counts. This chain connects TRBV28 to TRBJ1-2, with unresolved D. Germline CDR1 and CDR2: MDHEN and SYDVKM. This CDR3 has 14 amino acids. V shed 5 bases and J shed 4 bases, with 14 bases lying between them. The CDR3 bases are TGTGCCAGCAGTGTCCGACGGATACCCTATGGCTACACCTTC. It encodes CASSVRRIPYGYTF.

This clonotype was picked up many times. V and J are TRBV28 and TRBJ2-3; the match to TRBD2 covers 9 bases. CDR3 length: 16 amino acids. Germline V gives CDR1 MDHEN, CDR2 SYDVKM. V was pared by 6 bases and J by 6 bases, with 13 bases of the junction left unmatched. The chain's CDR3 is CASRANSGSPPDTQYF. Written as DNA, the CDR3 is TGTGCCAGCAGAGCTAATAGCGGGAGCCCCCCGGATACGCAGTATTTT.

This clonotype was recorded at least ten times. The rearrangement uses TRBV5-1 and TRBJ2-3, with D unclear. V lost 4 bases, J lost 1 base, and 13 bases lay in between. Germline V CDR1 and CDR2: SGHRS, YFSETQ. The CDR3 is 15 residues long. In DNA form, the CDR3 reads TGCGCCAGCAGCCGAGTGGGGTCCGGCACAGATACGCAGTATTTT. Protein: CASSRVGSGTDTQYF.

The chain is built from TRBV4-1 and TRBJ1-1, with D tentatively TRBD1 (6 bases). The CDR3 length is 13 residues. Germline CDR1 MGHRA, CDR2 YSYEKL. V lost 5 bases and J lost 10, with 17 bases in between. The CDR3 nucleotides read TGCGCCAGCAGCTGGAACCAGGGGTACTTAGCTTTCTTT. It yields the protein CASSWNQGYLAFF.

Only a few counts were recorded for this clonotype. The chain combines TRBV24-1 with TRBJ2-5, with D perhaps given as TRBD1 or TRBD2 (5 bases each). Trimming took 0 bases from V and 4 from J, leaving 17 bases between them. There are 17 residues in the CDR3. Germline CDR1 and CDR2: KGHDR and SFDVKD. The CDR3 loop reads CATSDLSPYPGAETQYF. The CDR3 DNA sequence: TGTGCCACCAGTGATTTGTCCCCATATCCCGGGGCAGAGACCCAGTACTTC.

This clonotype was picked up a small number of times. The chain has TRBV12-3 or TRBV12-4 and TRBJ2-7, with D tentatively TRBD1 (6 bases). Trimming took off 0 bases at V and 0 bases at J, with 6 bases between the two ends. This CDR3 region has 14 residues. CDR3 loop: CASSLAGHSYEQYF. Written as DNA, the CDR3 is TGTGCCAGCAGTTTAGCGGGACACTCCTACGAGCAGTACTTC.